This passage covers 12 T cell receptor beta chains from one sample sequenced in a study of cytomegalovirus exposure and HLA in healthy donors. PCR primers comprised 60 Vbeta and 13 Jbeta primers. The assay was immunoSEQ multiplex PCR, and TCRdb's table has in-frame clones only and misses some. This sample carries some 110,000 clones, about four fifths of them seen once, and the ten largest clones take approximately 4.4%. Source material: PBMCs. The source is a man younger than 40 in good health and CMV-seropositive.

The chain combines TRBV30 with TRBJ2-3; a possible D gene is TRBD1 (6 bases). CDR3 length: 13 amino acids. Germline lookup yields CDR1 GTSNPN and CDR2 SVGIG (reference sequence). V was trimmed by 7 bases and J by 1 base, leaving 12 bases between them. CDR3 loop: CALEGVRTDTQYF. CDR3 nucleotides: TGTGCCTTAGAGGGGGTACGCACAGATACGCAGTATTTT.

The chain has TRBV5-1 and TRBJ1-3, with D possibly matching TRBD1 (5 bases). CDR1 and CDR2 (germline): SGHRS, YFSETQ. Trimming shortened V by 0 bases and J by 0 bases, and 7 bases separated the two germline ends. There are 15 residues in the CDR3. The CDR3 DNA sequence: TGCGCCAGCAGCTTGGACGGGGGCTCTGGAAACACCATATATTTT. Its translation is CASSLDGGSGNTIYF.

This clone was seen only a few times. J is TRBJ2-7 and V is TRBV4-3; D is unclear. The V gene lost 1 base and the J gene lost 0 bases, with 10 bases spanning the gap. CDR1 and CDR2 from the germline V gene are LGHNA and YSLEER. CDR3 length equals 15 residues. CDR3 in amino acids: CASSQAAQPSYEQYF. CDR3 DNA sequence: TGCGCCAGCAGCCAAGCGGCACAGCCCTCCTACGAGCAGTACTTC.

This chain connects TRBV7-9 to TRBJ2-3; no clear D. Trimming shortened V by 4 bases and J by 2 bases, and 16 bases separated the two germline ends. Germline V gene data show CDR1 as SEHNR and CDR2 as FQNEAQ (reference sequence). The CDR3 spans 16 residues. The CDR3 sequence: CASSYGAVYSTDTQYF. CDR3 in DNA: TGTGCCAGCAGCTATGGAGCAGTCTATTCCACAGATACGCAGTATTTT.

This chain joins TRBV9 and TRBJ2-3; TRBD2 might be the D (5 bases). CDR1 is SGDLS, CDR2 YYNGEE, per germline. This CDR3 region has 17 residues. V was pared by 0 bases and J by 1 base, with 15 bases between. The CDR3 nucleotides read TGTGCCAGCAGCGTAGAATCGGGGAACTCTGGCACAGATACGCAGTATTTT. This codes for CASSVESGNSGTDTQYF. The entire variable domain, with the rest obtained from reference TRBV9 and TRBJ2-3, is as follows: DSGVTQTPKHLITATGQRVTLRCSPRSGDLSVYWYQQSLDQGLQFLIQYYNGEERAKGNILERFSAQQFPDLHSELNLSSLELGDSALYFCASSVESGNSGTDTQYFGPGTRLTVL.

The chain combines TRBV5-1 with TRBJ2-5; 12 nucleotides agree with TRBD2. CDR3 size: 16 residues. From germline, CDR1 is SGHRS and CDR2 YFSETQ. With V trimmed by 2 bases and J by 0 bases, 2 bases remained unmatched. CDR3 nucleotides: TGCGCCAGCAGCTTAGGACTAGCGGGGTACCAAGAGACCCAGTACTTC. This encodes CASSLGLAGYQETQYF.

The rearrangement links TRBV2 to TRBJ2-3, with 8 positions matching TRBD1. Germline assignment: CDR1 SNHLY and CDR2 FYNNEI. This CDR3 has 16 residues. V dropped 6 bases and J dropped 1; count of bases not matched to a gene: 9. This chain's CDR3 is CASSDPQGAGTDTQYF. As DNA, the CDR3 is TGTGCCAGCAGCGACCCTCAGGGGGCCGGCACAGATACGCAGTATTTT.

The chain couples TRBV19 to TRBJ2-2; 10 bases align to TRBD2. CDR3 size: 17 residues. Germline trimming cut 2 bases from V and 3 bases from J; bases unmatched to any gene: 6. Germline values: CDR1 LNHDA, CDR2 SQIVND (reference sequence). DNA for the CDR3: TGTGCCAGTAGTATACTAGCGGGGGATCGATACACCGGGGAGCTGTTTTTT. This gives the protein CASSILAGDRYTGELFF.

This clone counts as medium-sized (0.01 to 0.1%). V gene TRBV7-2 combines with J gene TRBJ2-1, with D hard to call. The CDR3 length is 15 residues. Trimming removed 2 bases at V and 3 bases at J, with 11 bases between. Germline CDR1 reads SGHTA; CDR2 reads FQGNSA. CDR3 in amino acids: CASSLMGSGYNEQFF. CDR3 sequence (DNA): TGTGCCAGCAGCTTAATGGGCAGTGGCTACAATGAGCAGTTCTTC.

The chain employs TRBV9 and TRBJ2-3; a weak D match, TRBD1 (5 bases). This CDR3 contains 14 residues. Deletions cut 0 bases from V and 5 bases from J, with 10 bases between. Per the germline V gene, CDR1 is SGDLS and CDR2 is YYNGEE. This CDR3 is CASSVAGSEDTQYF. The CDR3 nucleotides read TGTGCCAGCAGCGTAGCAGGGTCTGAAGATACGCAGTATTTT.

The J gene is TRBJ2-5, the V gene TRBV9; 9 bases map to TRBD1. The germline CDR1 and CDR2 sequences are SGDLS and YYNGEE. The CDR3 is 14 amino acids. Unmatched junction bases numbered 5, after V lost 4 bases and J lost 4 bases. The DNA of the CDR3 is TGTGCCAGCAGCCCTGGACAGGGGAGAGAGACCCAGTACTTC. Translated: CASSPGQGRETQYF. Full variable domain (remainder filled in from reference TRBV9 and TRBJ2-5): DSGVTQTPKHLITATGQRVTLRCSPRSGDLSVYWYQQSLDQGLQFLIQYYNGEERAKGNILERFSAQQFPDLHSELNLSSLELGDSALYFCASSPGQGRETQYFGPGTRLLVL.

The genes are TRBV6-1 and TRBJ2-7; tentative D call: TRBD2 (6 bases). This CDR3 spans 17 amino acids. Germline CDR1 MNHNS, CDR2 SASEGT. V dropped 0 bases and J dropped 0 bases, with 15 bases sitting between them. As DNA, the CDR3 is TGTGCCAGCAGTGAAGCGCGGGGTCAGAGAACCTCCTACGAGCAGTACTTC. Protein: CASSEARGQRTSYEQYF.